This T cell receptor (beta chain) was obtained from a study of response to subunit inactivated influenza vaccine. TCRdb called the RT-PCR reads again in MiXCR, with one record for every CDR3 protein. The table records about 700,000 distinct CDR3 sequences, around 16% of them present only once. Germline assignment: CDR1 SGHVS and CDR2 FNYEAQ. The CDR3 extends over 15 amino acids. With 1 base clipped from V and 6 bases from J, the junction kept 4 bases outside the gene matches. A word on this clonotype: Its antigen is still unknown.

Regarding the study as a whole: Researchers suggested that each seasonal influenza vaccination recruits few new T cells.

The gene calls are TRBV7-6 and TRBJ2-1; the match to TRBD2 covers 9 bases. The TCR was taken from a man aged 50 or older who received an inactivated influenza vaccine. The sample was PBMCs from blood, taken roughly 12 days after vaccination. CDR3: CASSLEVTSGNEQFF. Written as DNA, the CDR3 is TGTGCCAGCAGCTTAGAGGTGACTAGCGGCAATGAGCAGTTCTTC.